This T cell receptor (beta chain) appears in the sequencing data of a study of blood T cell repertoires in COVID-19. Study-level information: From the United States, Italy and Spain came samples of acute and convalescent COVID-19.

Measured with immunoSEQ multiplex PCR; TCRdb has only the in-frame clones, and not every one. The sample shows 150,000 to 200,000 clones, around 80% of them seen only once. The CDR3 length is 14 residues. Germline CDR1 KGHSY, CDR2 FQNENV. V dropped 4 bases and J dropped 5 bases, with 14 bases sitting between them. The chain carries TRBV16 and TRBJ1-2, with a tentative D call TRBD1 (6 bases). The receptor comes from a woman in her fifties or sixties who had recovered from COVID-19. The sample was PBMCs or T cells enriched from blood (not recorded which). DNA for the CDR3: TGTGCCAGCAGCCCCCTTAACACAGGGTATGGCTACACCTTC. Amino acids: CASSPLNTGYGYTF.